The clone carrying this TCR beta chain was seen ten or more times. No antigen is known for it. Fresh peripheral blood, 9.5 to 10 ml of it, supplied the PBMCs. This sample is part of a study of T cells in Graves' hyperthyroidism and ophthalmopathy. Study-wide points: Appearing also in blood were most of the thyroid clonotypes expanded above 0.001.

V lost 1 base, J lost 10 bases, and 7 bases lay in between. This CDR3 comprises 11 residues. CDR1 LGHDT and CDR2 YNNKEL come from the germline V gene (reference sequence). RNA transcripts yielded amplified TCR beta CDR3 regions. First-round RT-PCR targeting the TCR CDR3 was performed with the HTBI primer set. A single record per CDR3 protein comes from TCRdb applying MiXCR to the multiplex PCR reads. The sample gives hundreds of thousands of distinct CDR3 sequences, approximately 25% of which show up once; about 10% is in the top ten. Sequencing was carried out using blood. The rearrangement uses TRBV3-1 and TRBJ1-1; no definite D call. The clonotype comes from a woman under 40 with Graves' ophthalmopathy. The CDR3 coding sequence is TGTGCCAGCAGCCAAGTAGGGCCAGCTTTCTTT. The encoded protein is CASSQVGPAFF.